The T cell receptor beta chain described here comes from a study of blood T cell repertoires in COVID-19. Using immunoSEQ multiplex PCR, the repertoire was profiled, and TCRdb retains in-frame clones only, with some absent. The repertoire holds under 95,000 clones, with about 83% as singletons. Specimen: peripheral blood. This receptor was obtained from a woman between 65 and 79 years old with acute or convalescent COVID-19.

Here the CDR3 DNA reads TGTGCCAGCAGCTTAACCGGGGGGACCGAGACCCAGTACTTC. It encodes CASSLTGGTETQYF. This sequence joins TRBV7-3 and TRBJ2-5; 7 nucleotides match TRBD2. Per germline, CDR1 SGHTA and CDR2 FQGTGA. J lost 5 bases, V lost 0 bases, and 3 bases had no gene match. The CDR3 extends over 14 amino acids.